This TCR beta chain derives from a study of cytomegalovirus exposure and HLA in healthy donors. Findings and limits, study-wide: Several V segments, TRBV6-2 and TRBV6-3 among them, could not be told apart and were dropped.

Primers for the PCR totalled 60 Vbeta and 13 Jbeta. Study processing details: As a later analysis found, there were 70 million to 100 million unique TCR beta chains, of which about 10 million were shared. TCRdb's copy holds only in-frame clones and misses some; the assay was immunoSEQ multiplex PCR. The DNA was the basis for D and trimming; V, J and clone size are from that table. Among 130,000 or so clones listed, roughly four fifths were seen once. The germline gives CDR1 SNHLY, CDR2 FYNNEI. Trimming cost V 8 bases and J 5 bases; bases outside gene matches: 7. The CDR3 sequence is 13 residues long. Remarks on this clone: Its specificity is unknown.

The gene calls are TRBV2 and TRBJ2-5, with 8 bases that match TRBD1. The sequencing sample was made of PBMCs. This TCR came from a young man in good health and CMV-seropositive. The CDR3 DNA sequence: TGTGCCAGCCACAGGACAGGGCAGGAGACCCAGTACTTC. It is translated as CASHRTGQETQYF. The whole variable domain, remainder taken from reference TRBV2 and TRBJ2-5, is EPEVTQTPSHQVTQMGQEVILRCVPISNHLYFYWYRQILGQKVEFLVSFYNNEISEKSEIFDDQFSVERPDGSNFTLKIRSTKLEDSAMYFCASHRTGQETQYFGPGTRLLVL.